This T cell receptor beta chain was identified in a study of T-cell reconstitution after alpha-beta-depleted transplantation in children. Overall study results and limits: Some patients' high day-60 TCRbeta diversity was traced to surviving recipient T cells and thymic progenitors. Expanded clones from the graft, numbering several hundred, reportedly supplied alpha-beta T cells about two months after transplant. The authors attributed T-cell counts and diversity one year after transplant mostly to newly produced T cells.

For TCRbeta, the library was prepared with unique molecular identifiers. One entry per CDR3 protein, called by TCRdb with MiXCR from the PCR reads. The profile covers more than 200,000 distinct CDR3 sequences, with more than 20% appearing a single time and about 2.8% taken by the ten largest. This clonotype was counted many times. The target antigen is unknown. Trimming took 6 bases from V and 4 from J, leaving 7 bases between them. CDR3 size: 11 residues. Germline V gene data show CDR1 as MNHNS and CDR2 as SASEGT. The chain uses TRBV6-1 and TRBJ2-7; D possibly corresponds to TRBD1 (5 bases). Sequenced material: PBMCs, taken before TCRalphabeta/CD19-depleted stem cell transplant. The source of this sequence is a girl aged 2 to 9 with Fanconi anemia, due to receive a stem cell transplant. The CDR3 loop reads CASSRVYEQYF. The CDR3 bases are TGTGCCAGCAGCAGGGTTTACGAGCAGTACTTC.